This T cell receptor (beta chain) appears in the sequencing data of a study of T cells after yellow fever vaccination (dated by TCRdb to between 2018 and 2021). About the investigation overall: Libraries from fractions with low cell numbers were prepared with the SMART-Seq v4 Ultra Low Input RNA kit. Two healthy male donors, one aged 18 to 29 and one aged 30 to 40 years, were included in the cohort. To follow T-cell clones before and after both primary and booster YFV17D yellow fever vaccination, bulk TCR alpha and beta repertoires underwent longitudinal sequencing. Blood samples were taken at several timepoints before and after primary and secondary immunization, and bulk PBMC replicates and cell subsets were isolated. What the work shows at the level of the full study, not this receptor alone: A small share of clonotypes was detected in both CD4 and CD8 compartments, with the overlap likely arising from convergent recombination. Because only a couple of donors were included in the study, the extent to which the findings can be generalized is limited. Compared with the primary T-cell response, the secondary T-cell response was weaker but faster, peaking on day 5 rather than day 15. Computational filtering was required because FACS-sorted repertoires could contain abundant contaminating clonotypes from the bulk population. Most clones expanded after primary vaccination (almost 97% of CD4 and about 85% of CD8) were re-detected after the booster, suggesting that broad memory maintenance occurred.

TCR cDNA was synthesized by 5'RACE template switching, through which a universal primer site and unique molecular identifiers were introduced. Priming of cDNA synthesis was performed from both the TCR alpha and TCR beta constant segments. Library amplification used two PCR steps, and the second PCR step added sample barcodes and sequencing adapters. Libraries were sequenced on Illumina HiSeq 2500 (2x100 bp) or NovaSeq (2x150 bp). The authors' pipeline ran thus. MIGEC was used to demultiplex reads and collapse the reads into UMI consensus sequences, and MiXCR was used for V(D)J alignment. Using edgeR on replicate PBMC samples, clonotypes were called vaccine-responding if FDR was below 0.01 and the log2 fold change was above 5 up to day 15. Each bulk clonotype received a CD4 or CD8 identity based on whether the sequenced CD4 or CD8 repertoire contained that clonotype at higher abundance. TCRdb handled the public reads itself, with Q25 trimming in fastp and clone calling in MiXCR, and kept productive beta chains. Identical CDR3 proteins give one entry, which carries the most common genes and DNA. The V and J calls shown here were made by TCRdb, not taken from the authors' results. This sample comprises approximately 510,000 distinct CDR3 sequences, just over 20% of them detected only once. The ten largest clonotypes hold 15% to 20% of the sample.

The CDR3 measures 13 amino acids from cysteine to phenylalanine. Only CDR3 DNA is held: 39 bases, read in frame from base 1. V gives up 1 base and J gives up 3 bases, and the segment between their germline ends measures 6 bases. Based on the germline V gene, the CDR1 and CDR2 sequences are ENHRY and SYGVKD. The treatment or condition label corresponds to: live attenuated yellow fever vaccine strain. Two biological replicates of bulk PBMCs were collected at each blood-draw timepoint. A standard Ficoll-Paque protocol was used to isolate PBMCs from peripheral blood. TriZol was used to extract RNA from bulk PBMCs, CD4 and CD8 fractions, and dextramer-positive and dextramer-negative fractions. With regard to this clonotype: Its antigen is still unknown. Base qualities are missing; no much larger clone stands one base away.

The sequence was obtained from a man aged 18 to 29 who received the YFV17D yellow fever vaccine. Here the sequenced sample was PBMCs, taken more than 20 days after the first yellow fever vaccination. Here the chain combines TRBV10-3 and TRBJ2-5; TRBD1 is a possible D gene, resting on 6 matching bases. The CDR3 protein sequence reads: CAISEWTEETQYF. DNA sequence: TGTGCCATCAGTGAGTGGACAGAAGAGACCCAGTACTTC.